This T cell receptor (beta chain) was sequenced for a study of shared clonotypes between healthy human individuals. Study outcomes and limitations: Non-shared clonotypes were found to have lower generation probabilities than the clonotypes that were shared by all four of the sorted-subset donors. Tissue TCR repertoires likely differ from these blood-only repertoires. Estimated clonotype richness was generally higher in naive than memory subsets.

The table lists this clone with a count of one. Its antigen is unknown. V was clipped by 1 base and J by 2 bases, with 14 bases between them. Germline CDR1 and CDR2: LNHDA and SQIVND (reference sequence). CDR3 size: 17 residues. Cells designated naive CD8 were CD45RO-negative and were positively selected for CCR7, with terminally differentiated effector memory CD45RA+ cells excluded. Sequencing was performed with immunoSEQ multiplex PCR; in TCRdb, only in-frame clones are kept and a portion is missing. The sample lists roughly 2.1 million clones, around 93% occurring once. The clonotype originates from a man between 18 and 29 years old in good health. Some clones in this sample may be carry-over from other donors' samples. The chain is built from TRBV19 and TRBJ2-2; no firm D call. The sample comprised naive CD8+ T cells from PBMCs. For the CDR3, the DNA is TGTGCCAGTAGTATAGCGGCGTTTAGGTTAAACACCGGGGAGCTGTTTTTT. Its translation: CASSIAAFRLNTGELFF.